These T cell receptor beta chains were read from a single sample in a study of a mutant IDH1 vaccine in newly diagnosed glioma. Their cognate antigens are unknown. Here immunoSEQ multiplex PCR was the method, and the copy in TCRdb shows in-frame clones only, minus some. The sample consists of about 21,000 clones, roughly 90% of them appearing once. The sequencing used PBMCs, collected from a glioma patient whose treatment included an IDH1 peptide vaccine. These receptors were taken from a woman aged 40 to 50 with glioma. Each CDR3 is given with its conserved first and last residue. Fields, in order: V gene, clone size, CDR3 length, CDR3 protein. A clone size is listed for some rows: how often the clone was seen (once, few, many), or a class if it is expanded.

>TRBV5-1|once|14
CASSLPGSFPGYTF
>TRBV9|.|15
CASSVERVGTGELFF
>TRBV28|once|16
CASSFTGGEGYSGYTF
>TRBV5-4|.|13
CASSLASQETQYF
>TRBV4-3|.|14
CASSPSHGYNEQFF
>TRBV5-1|.|14
CASSAGQRNTEAFF
>TRBV5-1|.|14
CASSLAVVGEEAFF
>TRBV11-2|.|15
CASSLEVIREREQYF
>TRBV6-5|.|15
CASSYRQGGNQPQHF
>TRBV10-2|once|13
CASSELLNYGYTF
>TRBV4-2|.|18
CASSQSGTGEAWGYGYTF
>TRBV7-9|.|15
CASSSHRGWGTEAFF
>TRBV2|.|16
CASSARLAGAYNEQFF
>TRBV6-5|.|14
CASSSTGRPGGYTF
>TRBV7-8|.|16
CASSALQGISNQPQHF
>TRBV11-2|once|17
CASSLGGGPPYTYEQYF
>TRBV19|.|14
CASRPRGVANVLTF
>TRBV5-1|.|12
CASSPSGETQYF
>TRBV11-1|.|18
CASSFAEGTGSGANVLTF
>TRBV19|.|15
CASSARDRATYEQYF
>TRBV5-1|.|15
CASSSGLETGDTQYF
>TRBV5-4|.|15
CASSLRGEMNTEAFF
>TRBV7-2|.|15
CASRGGIGAQETQYF
>TRBV29-1|.|14
CSVGVLGRGETQYF
>TRBV6-5|.|12
CASSYRGGPLHF
>TRBV6-1|.|14
CASTGDRGREEQYF
>TRBV27|.|15
CASMARLDGANVLTF
>TRBV19|.|14
CASRRDRAYYGYTF
>TRBV5-5|.|15
CASSLGQISNQPQHF
>TRBV2|.|15
CASTPTRIGNQPQHF
>TRBV6-1|once|13
CASSEVTGYGYTF
>TRBV6-1|.|14
CASIITGYYYEQYF
>TRBV25-1|.|13
CASTGQINSPLHF
>TRBV6-6|.|12
CASSVDRAAAFF
>TRBV13|.|12
CASSVLRDEQYF
>TRBV5-1|.|15
CASSLAGRETETQYF
>TRBV25-1|few|14
CASSESASNYGYTF
>TRBV30|medium-sized|12
CAWSGGSYEQYF
>TRBV2|once|14
CASSGTMGVRSQYF
>TRBV25-1|.|14
CASSFSSEQETQYF
>TRBV18|.|15
CASSRGAQNTGELFF
>TRBV4-3|.|16
CASSQASGSLTKTQYF
>TRBV29-1|.|11
CSVETYYEQYF
>TRBV7-8|.|13
CASSRGRFNEQYF
>TRBV27|.|14
CASSLLGSVHGYTF
>TRBV6-5|.|13
CASSQGGNQPQHF
>TRBV6-4|.|13
CASSNGVTGELFF
>TRBV7-2|few|12
CASSLGRTEAFF
>TRBV7-9|.|12
CASSSELTEAFF
>TRBV5-3|.|16
CARSPRVAVGPDTQYF
>TRBV4-1|.|13
CASSQDKAYEQYF